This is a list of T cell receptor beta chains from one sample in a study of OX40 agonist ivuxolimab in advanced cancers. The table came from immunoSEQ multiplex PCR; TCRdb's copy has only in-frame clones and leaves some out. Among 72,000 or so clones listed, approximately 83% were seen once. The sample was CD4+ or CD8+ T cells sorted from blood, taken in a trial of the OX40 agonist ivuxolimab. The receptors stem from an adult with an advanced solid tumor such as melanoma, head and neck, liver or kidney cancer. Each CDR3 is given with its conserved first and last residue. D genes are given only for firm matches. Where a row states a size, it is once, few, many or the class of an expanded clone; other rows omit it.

cdr3_nt: TGTGCCAGCAGAAACCCGGGACAGGGTGGTCACGAGCAGTACTTC
cdr3_aa: CASRNPGQGGHEQYF
v_call: TRBV6-6
d_call: TRBD1
clone_size: few
j_call: TRBJ2-7

cdr3_nt: TGTGCCAGCAGCAAGGACGAAGACAGGGTCTATGGCTACACCTTC
cdr3_aa: CASSKDEDRVYGYTF
v_call: TRBV21-1
d_call: -
clone_size: -
j_call: TRBJ1-2

cdr3_nt: TGTGCCAGCAGTGTTGAAGGGGGTCTCAACACTGAAGCTTTCTTT
cdr3_aa: CASSVEGGLNTEAFF
v_call: TRBV6-1
d_call: -
clone_size: -
j_call: TRBJ1-1

cdr3_nt: TGTGCCAGCAGCTTAGCGGGGGGCCGCGCTGCTAATACCTACGAGCAGTACTTC
cdr3_aa: CASSLAGGRAANTYEQYF
v_call: TRBV7-2
d_call: -
clone_size: once
j_call: TRBJ2-7

cdr3_nt: TGCGCCAGCACCAAGACAATTGGGGCCAACGTCCTGACTTTC
cdr3_aa: CASTKTIGANVLTF
v_call: TRBV4-3
d_call: -
clone_size: few
j_call: TRBJ2-6

cdr3_nt: TGCAGTGCTAGGGCAGTTGGGAAAGCTTTCTTT
cdr3_aa: CSARAVGKAFF
v_call: TRBV20-1
d_call: -
clone_size: -
j_call: TRBJ1-1

cdr3_nt: TGCGCCAGCAGCTCGGGGCCCTATGGCTACACCTTC
cdr3_aa: CASSSGPYGYTF
v_call: TRBV5-1
d_call: -
clone_size: -
j_call: TRBJ1-2

cdr3_nt: TGTGCCAGCAGCGCCGGGGTGGGAAGTAATTCACCCCTCCACTTT
cdr3_aa: CASSAGVGSNSPLHF
v_call: TRBV5-4
d_call: -
clone_size: few
j_call: TRBJ1-6

cdr3_nt: TGTGCCAGCAGCATACAGGGACCGAATTCACCCCTCCACTTT
cdr3_aa: CASSIQGPNSPLHF
v_call: TRBV27
d_call: -
clone_size: -
j_call: TRBJ1-6

cdr3_nt: TGTGCCAGTAGTCGAACGCCCGGGACCCACAGGACTGAGCAGTTCTTC
cdr3_aa: CASSRTPGTHRTEQFF
v_call: TRBV19
d_call: -
clone_size: -
j_call: TRBJ2-1

cdr3_nt: TGTGCCAGCAGTTTGAGGGCAGCCAATTCACCCCTCCACTTT
cdr3_aa: CASSLRAANSPLHF
v_call: TRBV28
d_call: -
clone_size: -
j_call: TRBJ1-6

cdr3_nt: TGTGCCAGCTCACCGAGAAGGGACAGAGACACCGGGGAGCTGTTTTTT
cdr3_aa: CASSPRRDRDTGELFF
v_call: TRBV18
d_call: TRBD1
clone_size: -
j_call: TRBJ2-2

cdr3_nt: TGTGCCAGCAGCCCTCCGGGCAGGAGCTCTGGAAACACCATATATTTT
cdr3_aa: CASSPPGRSSGNTIYF
v_call: TRBV5-6
d_call: -
clone_size: -
j_call: TRBJ1-3

cdr3_nt: TGCGCCAGCAGCGCCCGGACAGGGGGCGACCCCCTCCACTTT
cdr3_aa: CASSARTGGDPLHF
v_call: TRBV5-1
d_call: TRBD1
clone_size: -
j_call: TRBJ1-6

cdr3_nt: TGTGCCAGCAGGAGGGACAGAAGCTCCTACAATGAGCAGTTCTTC
cdr3_aa: CASRRDRSSYNEQFF
v_call: TRBV6-1
d_call: TRBD1
clone_size: -
j_call: TRBJ2-1

cdr3_nt: TGTGCCAGCGGTCTACAGGTACAGCCCCAGCATTTT
cdr3_aa: CASGLQVQPQHF
v_call: TRBV28
d_call: -
clone_size: -
j_call: TRBJ1-5

cdr3_nt: TGTGCCAGCAGCTCCCGGGACAGTAGAAACACCATATATTTT
cdr3_aa: CASSSRDSRNTIYF
v_call: TRBV5-8
d_call: TRBD1
clone_size: -
j_call: TRBJ1-3

cdr3_nt: TGTGCCAGCATCAGATGGGGTTCTGGCGGAAACACCATATATTTT
cdr3_aa: CASIRWGSGGNTIYF
v_call: TRBV5-6
d_call: -
clone_size: -
j_call: TRBJ1-3